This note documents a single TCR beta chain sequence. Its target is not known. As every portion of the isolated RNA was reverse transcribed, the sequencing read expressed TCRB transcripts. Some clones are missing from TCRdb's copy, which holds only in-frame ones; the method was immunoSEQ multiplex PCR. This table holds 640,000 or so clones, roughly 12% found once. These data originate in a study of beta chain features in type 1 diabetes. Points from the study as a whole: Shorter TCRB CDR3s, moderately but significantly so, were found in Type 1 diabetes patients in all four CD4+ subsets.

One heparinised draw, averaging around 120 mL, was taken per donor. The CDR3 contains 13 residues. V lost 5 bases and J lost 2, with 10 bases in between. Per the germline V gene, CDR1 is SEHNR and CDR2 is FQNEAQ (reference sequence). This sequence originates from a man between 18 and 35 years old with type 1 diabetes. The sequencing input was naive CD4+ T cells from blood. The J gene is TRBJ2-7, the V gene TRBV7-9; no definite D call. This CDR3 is CASSPRGPYEQYF. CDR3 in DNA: TGTGCCAGCAGCCCCCGTGGCCCCTACGAGCAGTACTTC.